This T cell receptor beta chain was sequenced for a study of cytomegalovirus exposure and HLA in healthy donors. Study-level background: Earlier, 150 million to 200 million T cells were analyzed, and some 120 million unique TCR beta sequences were found among them.

This clone occurred a few times. The antigen is unknown. The study's findings and limits: Sequencing depth roughly uniform across donors was assumed in presence/absence analyses. Rare sequences made up most TCRs, while some public TCRs were found in many donors.

CDR3 size: 15 residues. Per germline, CDR1 SGHTA and CDR2 FQGNSA. Trimming stripped 5 bases from V and 2 bases from J, with 15 bases between. With 60 Vbeta and 13 Jbeta primers, the PCR was carried out. Measured with immunoSEQ multiplex PCR; TCRdb has only the in-frame clones, and not every one. This table holds under 200,000 clones, 70% to 80% found once. The chain employs TRBV7-2 and TRBJ1-2; D might be TRBD1 (6 bases). This receptor was taken from a woman under 40 in good health and CMV-seropositive. The sequenced material came from PBMCs. The CDR3 region is CASSGRDTPNYGYTF. The DNA of the CDR3 is TGTGCCAGCAGCGGACGGGACACCCCGAACTATGGCTACACCTTC.